What follows are 12 T cell receptor beta chains derived from one specimen sequenced in a study of blood T cell repertoires in COVID-19. Produced via immunoSEQ multiplex PCR; TCRdb's table is partial and in-frame only. This sample has under 300,000 clones, with more than 80% found just once. The sample taken for sequencing was PBMCs or T cells enriched from blood (not recorded which). These receptors all come from a woman aged 18 to 35 who had recovered from COVID-19.

A remark on this clone: Other nucleotide sequences from this sample produce the same CDR3. The J gene is TRBJ1-2, the V gene TRBV5-1; 10 nucleotides line up with TRBD1. The CDR3 is made up of 14 amino acids. Germline V lookup: CDR1 SGHRS, CDR2 YFSETQ. With V trimmed by 4 bases and J by 2 bases, 2 bases remained unmatched. The CDR3 DNA follows: TGCGCCAGCAGCCCGGGACAGGGGAACTATGGCTACACCTTC. Translating gives CASSPGQGNYGYTF.

The gene calls are TRBV5-8 and TRBJ1-2; 9 bases are shared with TRBD1. The trim removed 2 bases at V and 2 bases at J, leaving 10 bases unmatched. The length of the CDR3 is 17 residues. Germline CDR1 and CDR2: SGHTS and YDEGEE. The CDR3: CASSFRQGVDRNYGYTF. CDR3 bases: TGTGCCAGCAGCTTCAGACAGGGGGTTGATAGGAACTATGGCTACACCTTC.

The rearrangement links TRBV6-5 to TRBJ1-1, with a possible D match to TRBD1 (5 bases). The CDR3 is made up of 13 amino acids. V was clipped by 7 bases and J by 1 base, with 10 bases between them. Per germline, CDR1 MNHEY and CDR2 SVGAGI. CDR3 DNA: TGTGCCAGCACGCGGGGGAGGAACACTGAAGCTTTCTTT. Amino acid sequence: CASTRGRNTEAFF.

This sequence joins TRBV27 and TRBJ1-4, with D unresolved. CDR1 and CDR2 (germline): MNHEY, SMNVEV (reference sequence). V shed 8 bases and J shed 0 bases, with 10 bases lying between them. This CDR3 is built from 14 residues. CDR3 coding DNA: TGTGCCAGCTCGTCCCTTTCAACTAATGAAAAACTGTTTTTT. Protein product: CASSSLSTNEKLFF.

V is TRBV12-3 or TRBV12-4 and J is TRBJ1-1; the match to TRBD1 covers 11 bases. Losses at the gene ends were 5 bases for V and 13 bases for J; bases not matched to a gene: 6. This CDR3 has 12 residues. The CDR3 region has the DNA TGTGCCAGCAGTAGTACCGGGACAGGGGGTTTCTTT. Protein product: CASSSTGTGGFF.

CDR3 loop: CASSYRDRDEQYF. The CDR3 coding sequence is TGTGCCAGCAGTTACCGGGACAGGGACGAGCAGTACTTC. This chain links TRBV6-5 with TRBJ2-7, with 9 bases that match TRBD1. This CDR3 is built from 13 residues. Germline V gene sequence: CDR1 MNHEY, CDR2 SVGAGI. Unmatched junction bases numbered 1, after V lost 2 bases and J lost 5 bases.

This sequence joins TRBV19 and TRBJ2-1; TRBD2 aligns across 8 bases. Germline CDR1 is LNHDA and CDR2 is SQIVND (reference sequence). The trim removed 3 bases at V and 0 bases at J, leaving 10 bases unmatched. This CDR3 has 18 amino acids. DNA of the CDR3: TGTGCCAGTAGTATCGCGATAGCGGGGTGGGACTCCTACAATGAGCAGTTCTTC. Encoded protein: CASSIAIAGWDSYNEQFF.

The chain links TRBV6-5 to TRBJ2-3; 10 positions match TRBD2. The V and J ends lost 8 bases and 6 bases, in that order; junction bases with no gene match: 5. The CDR3 has 13 amino acids. Germline-derived CDR1 and CDR2 are MNHEY and SVGAGI. The CDR3 reads CASRGTSVDTQYF. The CDR3 DNA sequence: TGTGCCAGCCGCGGGACTAGCGTGGATACGCAGTATTTT.

CDR3 sequence: CASSVSPGELFF. The CDR3 DNA is TGTGCCAGCAGTGTATCCCCCGGGGAGCTGTTTTTT. The rearrangement links TRBV25-1 to TRBJ2-2, with no clear D. The V gene's germline CDR1 is MGHDK and CDR2 SYGVNS. The CDR3 totals 12 residues. V gave up 4 bases and J gave up 6 bases, with 6 bases separating them.

The V gene is TRBV18, the J gene TRBJ2-1; D is perhaps TRBD2 (5 bases). The germline V and J ends were trimmed by 2 bases and 7 bases, with 12 bases remaining between them. From germline, CDR1 is KGHSH and CDR2 LQKENI. The CDR3 is 14 amino acids. CDR3 residues: CASSPRTEWNEQFF. CDR3 DNA sequence: TGTGCCAGCTCACCAAGGACTGAATGGAATGAGCAGTTCTTC. Based on the CDR3 plus reference TRBV18 and TRBJ2-1, the full variable domain is NAGVMQNPRHLVRRRGQEARLRCSPMKGHSHVYWYRQLPEEGLKFMVYLQKENIIDESGMPKERFSAEFPKEGPSILRIQQVVRGDSAAYFCASSPRTEWNEQFFGPGTRLTVL.

The chain combines TRBV11-2 with TRBJ2-7, with 15 bases identical to TRBD2. The CDR3 is 16 residues long. Germline CDR1 SGHAT, CDR2 FQNNGV. Trimming took 5 bases from V and 7 from J; bases not matched to a gene: 9. CDR3 loop: CASSPNPGTSGGEQYF. CDR3 nucleotide sequence: TGTGCCAGCAGCCCGAACCCCGGGACTAGCGGGGGGGAGCAGTACTTC.

The rearrangement joins TRBV11-2 to TRBJ1-2, with 9 bases that match TRBD1. The CDR3 is made up of 13 amino acids. V was pared by 5 bases and J by 6 bases, with 4 bases of the junction left unmatched. Germline loops: CDR1 SGHAT, CDR2 FQNNGV. This chain's CDR3 is CASSPRTGDGYTF. The CDR3 coding sequence is TGTGCCAGCAGCCCTAGGACAGGGGATGGCTACACCTTC. Combining the CDR3 with reference TRBV11-2 and TRBJ1-2 gives the whole variable domain EAGVAQSPRYKIIEKRQSVAFWCNPISGHATLYWYQQILGQGPKLLIQFQNNGVVDDSQLPKDRFSAERLKGVDSTLKIQPAKLEDSAVYLCASSPRTGDGYTFGSGTRLTVV.